This T cell receptor (beta chain) was recovered during a study of cytomegalovirus exposure and HLA in healthy donors. Study-level results: About 87% or about 30% of the time was how often most TCR beta V segments were productive, according to an earlier analysis. Rates of TCR association differed by HLA locus in a later analysis, with DRB1 highest and HLA-C lowest.

The PCR contained 60 Vbeta and 13 Jbeta primers. Original methodology: Later, 80 million or so unique TCR beta chains were counted in an analysis, and 8.5 million to 13 million of them were shared. The protocol was immunoSEQ multiplex PCR, while the TCRdb copy is restricted to in-frame clones and leaves out a portion. V, J and clone size are taken as reported in that table, and D and trimming were inferred from the DNA itself. Among about 130,000 clones, roughly 79% were seen once, and the ten largest hold 1.8%. There are 12 residues in the CDR3. Germline CDR1 reads SNHLY; CDR2 reads FYNNEI. V lost 7 bases, J lost 2 bases, and 1 base stayed unmatched. To note about this clone: Antigen: not known.

Material for sequencing was PBMCs. This receptor was identified in a woman between 40 and 50 years old in good health and CMV-seronegative. The chain recombines TRBV2 with TRBJ2-5; 7 bases fit TRBD1. CDR3 sequence: CASNRGQETQYF. CDR3 sequence (DNA): TGTGCCAGCAACAGGGGACAAGAGACCCAGTACTTC.